What follows are 16 T cell receptor beta chains derived from one specimen sequenced in a study of blood T cell repertoires in COVID-19. Produced via immunoSEQ multiplex PCR; TCRdb's table is partial and in-frame only. The sample consists of some 320,000 clones, under 90% of them appearing once. Specimen: PBMCs or T cells enriched from blood (not recorded which). The receptor set was obtained from a woman aged 45-59 years who had been exposed to COVID-19.

The chain employs TRBV28 and TRBJ1-1; possibly TRBD1 for D (6 bases). V dropped 5 bases and J dropped 1 base, with 17 bases sitting between them. This CDR3 region has 16 residues. Per the germline V gene, CDR1 is MDHEN and CDR2 is SYDVKM. The CDR3 is CASSVSQDRWNTEAFF. The CDR3 nucleotides read TGTGCCAGCAGTGTCTCCCAGGACAGATGGAACACTGAAGCTTTCTTT.

The chain recombines TRBV10-3 with TRBJ2-3; TRBD2 aligns across 8 bases. Germline loops: CDR1 ENHRY, CDR2 SYGVKD. The CDR3 has 16 amino acids. Trimming cost V 0 bases and J 8 bases; bases outside gene matches: 10. This CDR3 is CAISESGTSGGGTQYF. For the CDR3, the DNA is TGTGCCATCAGTGAGTCGGGGACTAGTGGCGGCGGTACGCAGTATTTT.

J is TRBJ1-6 and V is TRBV27; 7 bases fit TRBD1. CDR1 is MNHEY, CDR2 SMNVEV, per germline (reference sequence). V was pared by 7 bases and J by 4 bases, with 7 bases of the junction left unmatched. The CDR3 length is 15 residues. CDR3 loop: CASKTGTAYNSPLHF. CDR3 bases: TGTGCCAGCAAGACAGGGACGGCGTATAATTCACCCCTCCACTTT.

This clone was picked up one time. V usage is TRBV28 and J usage is TRBJ2-7, with TRBD1 as a possible D gene (5 bases). The CDR3 is 16 residues long. V gave up 3 bases and J gave up 1 base, with 16 bases separating them. Germline CDR1 is MDHEN and CDR2 is SYDVKM. The CDR3 loop is CASSFPPRQRSYEQYF. Here the CDR3 DNA reads TGTGCCAGCAGTTTCCCGCCCCGACAGAGATCCTACGAGCAGTACTTC.

This clone was seen just once. This chain joins TRBV5-4 and TRBJ1-2; 8 bases match TRBD1. V shed 3 bases and J 12 bases; nucleotides not matched to a gene: 19. CDR1 and CDR2 (germline): SGHNT, YYREEE (reference sequence). The CDR3 runs to 16 residues. CDR3 residues: CASSSEPTGGSRIHTF. CDR3 nucleotide sequence: TGTGCCAGCAGCTCTGAGCCCACAGGGGGGTCCCGCATCCACACCTTC.

The chain links TRBV4-1 to TRBJ2-2, with 8 bases lining up with TRBD2. CDR1 is MGHRA and CDR2 is YSYEKL in the germline V gene. V lost 4 bases and J lost 0; bases outside the gene matches: 4. The CDR3 spans 16 residues. The CDR3 DNA follows: TGCGCCAGCAGCCCCGGGGGGGCGCCGAACACCGGGGAGCTGTTTTTT. Protein: CASSPGGAPNTGELFF.

The rearrangement joins TRBV19 to TRBJ1-1; D is perhaps TRBD1 (5 bases). The CDR3 contains 13 residues. Germline CDR1 reads LNHDA; CDR2 reads SQIVND (reference sequence). The V gene lost 5 bases and the J gene lost 3 bases, with 10 bases spanning the gap. CDR3 sequence (DNA): TGTGCCAGTAGTCCTGACAGAGACACTGAAGCTTTCTTT. Translation: CASSPDRDTEAFF.

In its sample, this clone was seen a few times. J is TRBJ1-1 and V is TRBV19; D remains ambiguous. The germline V gene has CDR1 LNHDA and CDR2 SQIVND (reference sequence). The V end was cut by 3 bases, the J end by 1 base, with 6 bases between. CDR3 size: 13 residues. In DNA form, the CDR3 reads TGTGCCAGTAGTATGTGGCAGAACACTGAAGCTTTCTTT. It is translated as CASSMWQNTEAFF.

The chain has TRBV12-3 or TRBV12-4 and TRBJ1-2; D call uncertain. The CDR3 totals 13 residues. V gave up 2 bases and J gave up 5 bases, with 9 bases separating them. As DNA, the CDR3 is TGTGCCAGCAGTTTACCAGGTTTATATGGCTACACCTTC. Translating gives CASSLPGLYGYTF.

There are a few counts of this clone. The rearrangement links TRBV5-1 to TRBJ2-1; TRBD2 aligns across 12 bases. V lost 3 bases, J lost 7 bases, and 8 bases stayed unmatched. This CDR3 comprises 16 residues. The germline V gene has CDR1 SGHRS and CDR2 YFSETQ. The chain's CDR3 is CASSSSSGGARNEQFF. In DNA, the CDR3 is TGCGCCAGCAGCTCCTCTAGCGGGGGGGCACGGAATGAGCAGTTCTTC.

CDR3 nucleotides: TGTGCCAGCAGCGCAGACAATTATGGGTCACCCCTCCACTTT. Translation: CASSADNYGSPLHF. The genes are TRBV5-5 and TRBJ1-6; no firm D call. CDR3 size: 14 residues. From germline, CDR1 is SGHKS and CDR2 YYEKEE (reference sequence). V lost 4 bases and J lost 10, with 15 bases in between.

There are a few counts of this clone. The chain carries TRBV5-1 and TRBJ2-7, with 7 bases fitting TRBD1. The CDR3 extends over 14 amino acids. The V and J ends lost 3 bases and 3 bases, in that order; junction bases with no gene match: 6. Germline CDR1 SGHRS, CDR2 YFSETQ. The CDR3: CASSSPGQNYEQYF. CDR3 nucleotide sequence: TGCGCCAGCAGCTCACCGGGACAGAACTACGAGCAGTACTTC. The whole variable domain, remainder taken from reference TRBV5-1 and TRBJ2-7, is KAGVTQTPRYLIKTRGQQVTLSCSPISGHRSVSWYQQTPGQGLQFLFEYFSETQRNKGNFPGRFSGRQFSNSRSEMNVSTLELGDSALYLCASSSPGQNYEQYFGPGTRLTVT.

The chain has TRBV20-1 and TRBJ2-3; 12 bases map to TRBD2. The CDR3 runs to 18 residues. Trimming at V came to 3 bases and at J to 3 bases, leaving 13 bases not matched to a gene. The V gene's germline CDR1 is DFQATT and CDR2 SNEGSKA (reference sequence). CDR3 loop: CSASAYGTSGRDTDTQYF. The CDR3 coding sequence is TGCAGTGCTAGTGCATACGGGACTAGCGGGCGGGATACAGATACGCAGTATTTT.

The J gene is TRBJ2-7, the V gene TRBV6-5; the match to TRBD1 covers 8 bases. This CDR3 comprises 14 residues. V lost 10 bases, J lost 6 bases, and 14 bases stayed unmatched. CDR1 is MNHEY and CDR2 is SVGAGI in the germline V gene. The CDR3 coding sequence is TGTGCCACGGGCGGGACAGGATGGCCTCTCGAGCAGTACTTC. Translated: CATGGTGWPLEQYF.

The chain combines TRBV4-1 with TRBJ2-5; 8 positions agree with TRBD1. The CDR3 runs to 14 residues. Germline CDR1 and CDR2: MGHRA and YSYEKL. V lost 4 bases to trimming and J lost 2 bases; unmatched junction nucleotides: 3. CDR3: CASSRNRGQETQYF. CDR3 nucleotides: TGCGCCAGCAGCCGAAACAGGGGGCAAGAGACCCAGTACTTC.

This chain joins TRBV4-2 and TRBJ1-1; D call uncertain. The CDR3 has 15 residues. Trimming cost V 0 bases and J 1 base, with 9 bases left between them. Germline-derived CDR1 and CDR2 are LGHNA and YNFKEQ. CDR3 residues: CASSQDMAGNTEAFF. The CDR3, as DNA: TGTGCCAGCAGCCAAGATATGGCGGGGAACACTGAAGCTTTCTTT.